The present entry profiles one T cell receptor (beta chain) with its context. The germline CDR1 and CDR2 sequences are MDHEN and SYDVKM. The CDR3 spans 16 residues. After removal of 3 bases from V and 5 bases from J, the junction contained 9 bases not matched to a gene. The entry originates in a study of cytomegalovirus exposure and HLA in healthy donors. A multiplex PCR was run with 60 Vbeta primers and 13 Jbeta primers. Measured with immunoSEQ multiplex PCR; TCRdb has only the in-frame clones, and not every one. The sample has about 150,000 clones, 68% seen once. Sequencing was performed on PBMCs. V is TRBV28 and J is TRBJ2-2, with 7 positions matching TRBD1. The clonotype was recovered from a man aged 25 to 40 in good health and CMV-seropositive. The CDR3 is CASSFLPGQSTGELFF. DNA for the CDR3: TGTGCCAGCAGTTTTCTACCGGGACAGTCTACCGGGGAGCTGTTTTTT. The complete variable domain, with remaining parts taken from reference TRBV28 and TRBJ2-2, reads DVKVTQSSRYLVKRTGEKVFLECVQDMDHENMFWYRQDPGLGLRLIYFSYDVKMKEKGDIPEGYSVSREKKERFSLILESASTNQTSMYLCASSFLPGQSTGELFFGEGSRLTVL.